The 18 T cell receptor beta chains given below trace back to one sample, sequenced in a study of T cell responses to AZD1222 COVID-19 vaccine. Measured with immunoSEQ multiplex PCR; TCRdb has only the in-frame clones, and not every one. The data show about 48,000 clones, around 91% seen once. The specimen comprised peripheral blood, sampled 28 days after the second AZD1222 dose. The receptors were gathered from an adult who received the AZD1222 COVID-19 vaccine.

The chain carries TRBV27 and TRBJ1-1; no firm D call. The CDR3 is 13 residues long. The V and J ends lost 6 bases and 4 bases respectively, with 12 bases between them. Germline V gene sequence: CDR1 MNHEY, CDR2 SMNVEV (reference sequence). CDR3 in DNA: TGTGCCAGCAGCTGGGGTCGGTCCACTGAAGCTTTCTTT. Translating gives CASSWGRSTEAFF.

This sequence joins TRBV2 and TRBJ1-1; D is perhaps TRBD1 (6 bases). V was trimmed by 1 base and J by 6 bases, leaving 12 bases between them. Germline V gives CDR1 SNHLY, CDR2 FYNNEI. The CDR3 consists of 14 residues. DNA for the CDR3: TGTGCCAGCAGTGAAGGGCTGGCAGGGGCTGAAGCTTTCTTT. It is translated as CASSEGLAGAEAFF.

This chain connects TRBV5-1 to TRBJ2-7; no clear D. Germline CDR1 SGHRS, CDR2 YFSETQ. V was trimmed by 3 bases and J by 4 bases, leaving 14 bases between them. There are 14 residues in the CDR3. CDR3 residues: CASSSDANYYEQYF. The CDR3 DNA reads as TGCGCCAGCAGCTCGGACGCAAATTATTACGAGCAGTACTTC.

The rearrangement joins TRBV4-1 to TRBJ2-1, with D unclear. Trimming stripped 4 bases from V and 3 bases from J, with 13 bases between. CDR3 length: 15 residues. Germline CDR1 reads MGHRA; CDR2 reads YSYEKL. The CDR3 sequence: CASSPGFSDYNEQFF. The CDR3 nucleotides are TGCGCCAGCAGCCCTGGGTTCTCAGACTACAATGAGCAGTTCTTC.

CDR3 protein: CASSYSNVYEQYF. CDR3 in DNA: TGTGCCAGCAGTTACTCGAATGTATACGAGCAGTACTTC. The genes are TRBV6-5 and TRBJ2-7; D is unresolved. CDR1 is MNHEY and CDR2 is SVGAGI in the germline V gene. Trimming took 0 bases from V and 4 from J, leaving 7 bases between them. The CDR3 contains 13 residues.

The chain links TRBV27 to TRBJ1-2; possibly TRBD1 for D (5 bases). This CDR3 has 15 amino acids. V lost 3 bases to trimming and J lost 8 bases, with 19 bases between them. CDR1 is MNHEY and CDR2 is SMNVEV in the germline V gene (reference sequence). The CDR3 coding sequence is TGTGCCAGCAGTTTCACTCGGGACGGCGGGAGGGGCTACACCTTC. It specifies CASSFTRDGGRGYTF.

The chain carries TRBV21-1 and TRBJ1-3. TRBV21-1 is flagged as a pseudogene. The CDR3 length is 16 residues. CDR3 coding DNA: TGTGCCAGCAGCAGACGGGCCCTAAACGTTGGAAACACCATATATTTT. As protein: CASSRRALNVGNTIYF.

The V and J genes are TRBV4-3 and TRBJ2-3; 7 nucleotides align to TRBD2. The CDR3 loop spans 15 amino acids. Trimming took 0 bases from V and 5 from J; bases not matched to a gene: 5. Germline V gene sequence: CDR1 LGHNA, CDR2 YSLEER. CDR3 DNA: TGCGCCAGCAGCCAAGAAGGAGGGAGGGGAGATACGCAGTATTTT. This translates into CASSQEGGRGDTQYF.

The rearrangement joins TRBV7-2 to TRBJ2-3, with 9 bases identical to TRBD2. The CDR3 loop spans 15 amino acids. Trimming removed 3 bases from V and 4 bases from J; junction bases left unmatched: 5. Germline V gives CDR1 SGHTA, CDR2 FQGNSA. The CDR3 DNA follows: TGTGCCAGCAGCTTTAGGGGACTAGCAGCAGATACGCAGTATTTT. This translates into CASSFRGLAADTQYF.

The gene calls are TRBV4-3 and TRBJ2-3; D might be TRBD2 (5 bases). Germline V gives CDR1 LGHNA, CDR2 YSLEER. The V gene lost 0 bases and the J gene lost 0 bases, with 10 bases spanning the gap. CDR3 size: 16 residues. The CDR3 sequence: CASSQDLGGSTDTQYF. The CDR3 nucleotides are TGCGCCAGCAGCCAAGACCTGGGCGGGAGCACAGATACGCAGTATTTT.

The chain recombines TRBV14 with TRBJ1-2, with D uncertain. V was clipped by 1 base and J by 0 bases, with 9 bases between them. The CDR3 sequence is 15 residues long. CDR1 SGHDN and CDR2 FVKESK come from the germline V gene. The CDR3 region is CASSQGHGANYGYTF. DNA of the CDR3: TGTGCCAGCAGCCAAGGACACGGAGCTAACTATGGCTACACCTTC.

The chain employs TRBV10-2 and TRBJ2-4, with D perhaps assigned TRBD1 or TRBD2 (5 bases each). This CDR3 has 17 amino acids. With 3 bases removed from V and 0 bases from J, the gap between germline ends came to 15 bases. Germline values: CDR1 WSHSY, CDR2 SAAADI. The chain's CDR3 is CASSDSPGSIAKNIQYF. Written as DNA, the CDR3 is TGCGCCAGCAGTGATTCGCCAGGGAGTATAGCCAAAAACATTCAGTACTTC.

This clone showed up just once. V gene TRBV15 combines with J gene TRBJ2-2; D call uncertain. Germline CDR1 reads LNHNV; CDR2 reads YYDKDF (reference sequence). Trimming stripped 0 bases from V and 3 bases from J, with 11 bases between. The CDR3 consists of 16 residues. The CDR3 sequence: CATSRDTVGYTGELFF. CDR3 coding DNA: TGTGCCACCAGCAGAGACACCGTCGGCTACACCGGGGAGCTGTTTTTT.

The chain is built from TRBV6-2 or TRBV6-3 and TRBJ2-1, with TRBD2 as a possible D gene (6 bases). Germline CDR1 and CDR2: MNHEY and SVGEGT. The CDR3 is 15 residues long. Trimming took 7 bases from V and 4 from J, leaving 17 bases between them. This CDR3 reads CASTPGGAGYNEQFF. CDR3 sequence (DNA): TGTGCCAGCACCCCCGGCGGGGCCGGATACAATGAGCAGTTCTTC.

The chain couples TRBV10-1 to TRBJ2-3; 15 bases line up with TRBD2. There are 18 residues in the CDR3. Germline values: CDR1 WNHNN, CDR2 SYGVQD (reference sequence). Unmatched junction bases numbered 7, after V lost 6 bases and J lost 0 bases. CDR3 residues: CASSSRGLAGGSTDTQYF. CDR3 nucleotide sequence: TGCGCCAGCAGCTCTCGGGGACTAGCGGGGGGTAGCACAGATACGCAGTATTTT.

The V and J genes are TRBV7-7 and TRBJ2-5; D is uncertain. This CDR3 is built from 11 residues. Deletions cut 3 bases from V and 4 bases from J, with 3 bases between. Per germline, CDR1 SSHAT and CDR2 FNYEAQ (reference sequence). CDR3 sequence (DNA): TGTGCCAGCAGCTTCGGAGAGACCCAGTACTTC. Its protein product is CASSFGETQYF. Using reference TRBV7-7 and TRBJ2-5 for the parts outside the CDR3, the full variable domain is GAGVSQSPRYKVTKRGQDVTLRCDPISSHATLYWYQQALGQGPEFLTYFNYEAQPDKSGLPSDRFSAERPEGSISTLTIQRTEQRDSAMYRCASSFGETQYFGPGTRLLVL.

The chain employs TRBV25-1 and TRBJ1-4; D gene ambiguous. The CDR3 is 12 residues long. From germline, CDR1 is MGHDK and CDR2 SYGVNS. Trimming took 5 bases from V and 8 from J, leaving 9 bases between them. The CDR3 DNA follows: TGTGCCAGCAGTTCAAACCGGGAAAAACTGTTTTTT. It yields the protein CASSSNREKLFF.

This clone was recorded only once. The V and J genes are TRBV2 and TRBJ1-1; no reliable D call. From germline, CDR1 is SNHLY and CDR2 FYNNEI. V gave up 1 base and J gave up 1 base, with 7 bases separating them. This CDR3 is 14 amino acids long. CDR3 protein: CASSEGPRNTEAFF. The DNA for the CDR3 is TGTGCCAGCAGTGAAGGGCCCCGGAACACTGAAGCTTTCTTT.